A selection of T cell receptor beta chains follows, all from one sample in a study of shared clonotypes between healthy human individuals. TCRdb's copy holds only in-frame clones and misses some; the assay was immunoSEQ multiplex PCR. The table has roughly 2 million clones, over 85% seen once; the top ten hold 0.9% to 1.4%. Sequencing input: naive CD8+ T cells sorted from blood. Receptors originate from a man in his late teens or twenties in good health. The CDR3 runs from the conserved cysteine through the conserved F or W. D genes are given only for firm matches. Only some rows state a clone size, as once, few, many or a class for expanded clones.

j_call v_call d_call clone_size cdr3_aa cdr3_nt
TRBJ1-1 TRBV10-2 - - CASSELDLTGLNTEAFF TGCGCCAGCAGTGAGCTGGATTTAACAGGGCTGAACACTGAAGCTTTCTTT
TRBJ2-1 TRBV7-9 TRBD2 - CASSWGLAGGLTYNEQFF TGTGCCAGCAGCTGGGGACTAGCGGGAGGCCTAACCTACAATGAGCAGTTCTTC
TRBJ1-1 TRBV30 - - CAWWGGTEAFF TGTGCCTGGTGGGGGGGGACTGAAGCTTTCTTT
TRBJ2-7 TRBV11-2 TRBD1 - CASSLDPRGHEQYF TGTGCCAGCAGCTTAGATCCCAGGGGGCACGAGCAGTACTTC
TRBJ1-2 TRBV6-5 - once CASSQGPIHGYTF TGTGCCAGCAGTCAAGGGCCGATACATGGCTACACCTTC
TRBJ2-7 TRBV5-1 - once CASSLVAAPTRALGVHEQYF TGCGCCAGCAGCTTGGTGGCAGCACCTACGAGGGCATTAGGGGTCCACGAGCAGTACTTC
TRBJ2-1 TRBV28 - - CASSIGPRRQFF TGTGCCAGCAGTATTGGACCGCGGCGGCAGTTCTTC
TRBJ2-7 TRBV6-5 TRBD2 - CASSPGLASYEQYF TGTGCCAGCAGTCCGGGACTAGCGTCTTACGAGCAGTACTTC
TRBJ2-1 TRBV4-1 - - CASSQDPRGILAQINEQFF TGCGCCAGCAGCCAAGATCCCCGGGGGATTCTGGCCCAGATCAATGAGCAGTTCTTC
TRBJ2-1 TRBV29-1 - - CSVVIGIYNEQFF TGCAGCGTTGTGATTGGGATATACAATGAGCAGTTCTTC
TRBJ1-1 TRBV5-3 TRBD1 once CARSPPGQGNTEAFF TGTGCCAGAAGCCCCCCTGGACAGGGGAACACTGAAGCTTTCTTT
TRBJ2-1 TRBV30 TRBD2 - CAWSRGLAGEYNEQFF TGTGCCTGGAGTCGCGGACTAGCGGGAGAGTACAATGAGCAGTTCTTC
TRBJ1-6 TRBV13 TRBD1 - CASSSTGGTYNSPLHF TGTGCCAGCAGCTCGACAGGGGGCACCTATAATTCACCCCTCCACTTT
TRBJ2-4 TRBV2 - once CASSVSAGEGENIQYF TGTGCCAGCAGTGTATCGGCAGGGGAGGGTGAAAACATTCAGTACTTC
TRBJ2-7 TRBV5-1 TRBD1 - CASSLAGRGQFYEQYF TGCGCCAGCAGCTTGGCCGGCAGGGGGCAATTCTACGAGCAGTACTTC
TRBJ2-7 TRBV11-2 - - CASSSGTGYEQYF TGTGCCAGCAGCTCCGGGACCGGCTACGAGCAGTACTTC
TRBJ1-1 TRBV7-2 - once CASSLGSRVSAEAFF TGTGCCAGCAGCTTAGGGTCCCGGGTGTCGGCTGAAGCTTTCTTT
TRBJ2-5 TRBV4-3 - - CASSQDISSGVGETQYF TGCGCCAGCAGCCAAGATATCTCGTCGGGAGTGGGTGAGACCCAGTACTTC
TRBJ1-5 TRBV5-8 - - CASSLQPQHF TGTGCCAGCAGCCTTCAGCCCCAGCATTTT
TRBJ1-2 TRBV10-3 - - CAISDYSGANYGYTF TGTGCCATCAGTGATTATAGTGGAGCAAACTATGGCTACACCTTC
TRBJ1-5 TRBV7-2 TRBD1 - CASSFPTGVSQPQHF TGTGCCAGCAGCTTTCCGACAGGGGTTAGTCAGCCCCAGCATTTT
TRBJ1-1 TRBV5-1 - - CASRARYTEAFF TGCGCCAGCAGAGCCCGGTACACTGAAGCTTTCTTT
TRBJ1-2 TRBV7-2 - - CASSSGGYTF TGTGCCAGCAGCTCAGGTGGCTACACCTTC
TRBJ2-1 TRBV27 TRBD2 - CASRTEAGDYNEQFF TGTGCCAGCAGGACCGAAGCGGGAGACTACAATGAGCAGTTCTTC
TRBJ2-5 TRBV7-8 - - CASSLAVGALGTQYF TGTGCCAGCAGCTTAGCGGTTGGGGCCCTAGGGACCCAGTACTTC
TRBJ2-5 TRBV2 - once CASSAGLGETQYF TGTGCCAGCAGTGCAGGGTTGGGCGAGACCCAGTACTTC
TRBJ2-5 TRBV4-1 - - CASSQDGGGRETQYF TGCGCCAGCAGCCAAGATGGGGGCGGTCGGGAGACCCAGTACTTC
TRBJ2-1 TRBV4-1 TRBD2 - CASSQGAGVGSEQFF TGCGCCAGCAGCCAAGGAGCGGGAGTTGGTTCTGAGCAGTTCTTC
TRBJ1-1 TRBV27 - - CASSLTLIRADTEAFF TGTGCCAGCAGTTTAACCCTGATCAGGGCTGACACTGAAGCTTTCTTT
TRBJ2-6 TRBV7-9 TRBD2 once CASSVSEGGPGANVLTF TGTGCCAGCAGCGTCTCCGAGGGAGGGCCAGGGGCCAACGTCCTGACTTTC
TRBJ1-4 TRBV7-9 - - CASSLSPVPNEKLFF TGTGCCAGCAGCTTGTCGCCGGTGCCTAATGAAAAACTGTTTTTT
TRBJ2-3 TRBV28 TRBD2 - CASSLFGSGGYTDTQYF TGTGCCAGCAGTTTATTCGGTAGCGGGGGGTATACAGATACGCAGTATTTT
TRBJ2-2 TRBV7-9 TRBD2 once CASSFAGTTNTGELFF TGTGCCAGCAGCTTCGCCGGGACTACCAACACCGGGGAGCTGTTTTTT
TRBJ2-7 TRBV27 TRBD2 once CASSGLAGAEQYF TGTGCCAGCAGCGGACTAGCGGGAGCCGAGCAGTACTTC
TRBJ2-2 TRBV11-2 TRBD1 - CASSFTGGPNTGELFF TGTGCCAGCAGCTTTACAGGGGGTCCGAACACCGGGGAGCTGTTTTTT
TRBJ1-1 TRBV4-1 - - CASSQDVLFPEAFF TGCGCCAGCAGCCAAGATGTGCTGTTCCCTGAAGCTTTCTTT
TRBJ1-4 TRBV25-1 - - CASSEMTDVNEKLFF TGTGCCAGCAGTGAAATGACAGACGTTAATGAAAAACTGTTTTTT
TRBJ1-4 TRBV10-2 - - CARRLQLFF TGCGCCCGCCGGTTGCAACTGTTTTTT
TRBJ2-3 TRBV9 TRBD1 - CASTEGGSSTDTQYF TGTGCCAGCACCGAAGGGGGCTCGAGCACAGATACGCAGTATTTT
TRBJ2-5 TRBV2 - few CASSVGKETQYF TGTGCCAGCAGTGTGGGCAAAGAGACCCAGTACTTC
TRBJ2-7 TRBV14 - - CASSHRGSYEQYF TGTGCCAGCAGCCACAGGGGATCCTACGAGCAGTACTTC
TRBJ1-5 TRBV5-6 - - CASSLGGDQPQHF TGTGCCAGCAGCCTAGGGGGAGATCAGCCCCAGCATTTT
TRBJ2-3 TRBV5-1 - - CASSVWANTDTQYF TGCGCCAGCAGCGTGTGGGCGAACACAGATACGCAGTATTTT
TRBJ2-7 TRBV5-1 - - CASSLAPGSYEQYF TGCGCCAGCAGCTTGGCCCCGGGCTCCTACGAGCAGTACTTC
TRBJ2-1 TRBV4-3 TRBD1 - CASSRDRGSYNEQFF TGCGCCAGCAGCCGGGACAGGGGGTCCTACAATGAGCAGTTCTTC
TRBJ2-2 TRBV10-2 - - CASSEGQNTGELFF TGCGCCAGCAGTGAAGGGCAGAACACCGGGGAGCTGTTTTTT
TRBJ2-7 TRBV5-4 - - CASSLRQGRAYEQYF TGTGCCAGCAGCTTACGACAAGGACGGGCCTACGAGCAGTACTTC
TRBJ2-7 TRBV5-1 TRBD2 - CASSLAGGLYEQYF TGCGCCAGCAGTCTGGCGGGGGGGCTCTACGAGCAGTACTTC
TRBJ2-7 TRBV14 - - CASSPGPDEQYF TGTGCCAGCAGCCCCGGACCGGACGAGCAGTACTTC
TRBJ2-7 TRBV5-8 TRBD1 once CASSPGTGQYEQYF TGTGCCAGCAGCCCAGGGACAGGGCAATACGAGCAGTACTTC
TRBJ1-1 TRBV13 - - CASSYDRNNMNTEAFF TGTGCCAGCAGCTATGACAGAAACAACATGAACACTGAAGCTTTCTTT
TRBJ2-5 TRBV27 TRBD2 - CASSSLAGGPGETQYF TGTGCCAGCAGTTCTTTAGCGGGGGGGCCCGGGGAGACCCAGTACTTC
TRBJ1-4 TRBV5-1 - - CASTPHMIDRQKLFF TGCGCCAGCACCCCCCACATGATTGACAGACAAAAACTGTTTTTT
TRBJ1-3 TRBV9 - - CASSVVTGNTIYF TGTGCCAGCAGCGTAGTAACTGGAAACACCATATATTTT
TRBJ2-3 TRBV4-1 - - CASSQVHGTDTQYF TGCGCCAGCAGCCAAGTTCACGGAACAGATACGCAGTATTTT
TRBJ1-2 TRBV7-9 - once CASRQSGEDYGYTF TGTGCCAGCAGACAGAGCGGGGAGGACTATGGCTACACCTTC
TRBJ2-7 TRBV7-9 TRBD1 - CASSITGGASYEQYF TGTGCCAGCAGCATTACAGGGGGCGCTTCCTACGAGCAGTACTTC
TRBJ1-1 TRBV18 - - CASSPGWGGSNTEAFF TGTGCCAGCTCACCAGGTTGGGGAGGGTCGAACACTGAAGCTTTCTTT
TRBJ2-7 TRBV5-4 - - CASSSYLGEQYF TGTGCCAGCAGCTCCTACTTGGGCGAGCAGTACTTC
TRBJ2-7 TRBV4-1 - - CASSQAGHGTEQYF TGCGCCAGCAGCCAAGCGGGACACGGTACCGAGCAGTACTTC